These 27 T cell receptor beta chains share one sample of origin, sequenced in a study of cytotoxic CD8 clonotypes in ibrutinib-treated CLL. Using immunoSEQ multiplex PCR, the repertoire was profiled, and TCRdb retains in-frame clones only, with some absent. Here the sample spans some 300,000 clones, roughly 80% being singletons. The input for sequencing was PBMCs, taken before ibrutinib treatment. These receptors came from a human donor with chronic lymphocytic leukemia.

The chain has TRBV5-4 and TRBJ2-7; D not certain. Germline V gene data show CDR1 as SGHNT and CDR2 as YYREEE (reference sequence). The CDR3 loop spans 14 amino acids. Trimming left V 0 bases short and J 1 base short, with 8 bases between. The CDR3 spells CASSLEDRSYEQYF. The CDR3 DNA sequence: TGTGCCAGCAGCTTGGAGGACCGGTCCTACGAGCAGTACTTC. Combining the CDR3 with reference TRBV5-4 and TRBJ2-7 gives the whole variable domain ETGVTQSPTHLIKTRGQQVTLRCSSQSGHNTVSWYQQALGQGPQFIFQYYREEENGRGNFPPRFSGLQFPNYSSELNVNALELDDSALYLCASSLEDRSYEQYFGPGTRLTVT.

The chain joins TRBV9 to TRBJ2-3; the D is unclear. Deletions cut 4 bases from V and 0 bases from J, with 12 bases between. The length of the CDR3 is 15 residues. Germline V lookup: CDR1 SGDLS, CDR2 YYNGEE. The CDR3 nucleotides read TGTGCCAGCAGCCCACTCCTTTTTAGCACAGATACGCAGTATTTT. It is translated as CASSPLLFSTDTQYF. Full variable domain (missing parts from reference TRBV9 and TRBJ2-3): DSGVTQTPKHLITATGQRVTLRCSPRSGDLSVYWYQQSLDQGLQFLIQYYNGEERAKGNILERFSAQQFPDLHSELNLSSLELGDSALYFCASSPLLFSTDTQYFGPGTRLTVL.

The chain links TRBV7-9 to TRBJ2-3; D call uncertain. The CDR3 sequence is 13 residues long. Deletions cut 3 bases from V and 2 bases from J, with 6 bases between. Germline assignment: CDR1 SEHNR and CDR2 FQNEAQ (reference sequence). CDR3 protein: CASSLAYTDTQYF. CDR3 in DNA: TGTGCCAGCAGCTTGGCTTACACAGATACGCAGTATTTT. Full variable domain (remainder filled in from reference TRBV7-9 and TRBJ2-3): DTGVSQNPRHKITKRGQNVTFRCDPISEHNRLYWYRQTLGQGPEFLTYFQNEAQLEKSRLLSDRFSAERPKGSFSTLEIQRTEQGDSAMYLCASSLAYTDTQYFGPGTRLTVL.

This clone showed up just once. J is TRBJ1-1 and V is TRBV2; 8 bases line up with TRBD1. The CDR3 extends over 13 amino acids. The V segment lost 2 bases and the J segment 7 bases; nucleotides outside the gene matches: 3. Per germline, CDR1 SNHLY and CDR2 FYNNEI. The CDR3 DNA is TGTGCCAGCAGTGAACAGGGGGCGGGTGAAGCTTTCTTT. It codes for CASSEQGAGEAFF.

V is TRBV29-1 and J is TRBJ2-7, with 10 bases identical to TRBD2. CDR3 size: 16 residues. Germline loops: CDR1 SQVTM, CDR2 ANQGSEA. With 2 bases clipped from V and 2 bases from J, the junction kept 9 bases outside the gene matches. In DNA form, the CDR3 reads TGCAGCGTTGAATTTAGTAACAGCGGGAGGGCCTACGAGCAGTACTTC. Translated, it gives CSVEFSNSGRAYEQYF.

This chain links TRBV7-6 with TRBJ2-5; 11 positions match TRBD1. The CDR3 extends over 15 amino acids. Germline-derived CDR1 and CDR2 are SGHVS and FNYEAQ. Trimming took 3 bases from V and 2 from J; bases not matched to a gene: 2. The CDR3 DNA follows: TGTGCCAGCAGCTTGGGGACAGGGGGACAAGAGACCCAGTACTTC. Translating gives CASSLGTGGQETQYF.

The rearrangement links TRBV9 to TRBJ1-2; the D gene is possibly TRBD1 (5 bases). Germline CDR1 and CDR2: SGDLS and YYNGEE. The CDR3 has 14 residues. V shed 7 bases and J shed 7 bases, with 20 bases lying between them. The CDR3 spells CASSSLGTALGYTF. DNA of the CDR3: TGTGCCAGCTCCTCCCTGGGGACGGCTCTTGGCTACACCTTC.

This chain uses TRBV15 with TRBJ1-2, with D unresolved. The germline gives CDR1 LNHNV, CDR2 YYDKDF (reference sequence). This CDR3 region has 13 residues. V was pared by 0 bases and J by 4 bases, with 6 bases between. This chain's CDR3 is CATSREAAYGYTF. Written as DNA, the CDR3 is TGTGCCACCAGCAGAGAGGCAGCCTATGGCTACACCTTC.

The V call is TRBV4-3, the J call TRBJ2-1, with 11 positions matching TRBD2. The CDR3 sequence is 18 residues long. The germline CDR1 and CDR2 sequences are LGHNA and YSLEER. The V and J ends lost 4 bases and 4 bases, in that order; junction bases with no gene match: 12. The CDR3 bases are TGCGCCAGCAGCCTCGGGCTAGCGGGAGGCCGAGATTACAATGAGCAGTTCTTC. Its translation: CASSLGLAGGRDYNEQFF.

This clone was counted a few times. This sequence joins TRBV10-3 and TRBJ1-5; D not resolved. CDR1 ENHRY and CDR2 SYGVKD come from the germline V gene. The CDR3 is 12 residues long. Trimming pared 5 bases from V and 2 bases from J, leaving 4 bases between. CDR3 bases: TGTGCCATCAGTCAGGGCAATCAGCCCCAGCATTTT. Encoded protein: CAISQGNQPQHF.

V and J are TRBV5-1 and TRBJ2-5; D is perhaps TRBD1 or TRBD2 (5 bases each). V was trimmed by 5 bases and J by 0 bases, leaving 17 bases between them. From germline, CDR1 is SGHRS and CDR2 YFSETQ. The CDR3 extends over 16 amino acids. CDR3 nucleotides: TGCGCCAGCAGGCAACCGGATTTGGGGGACCAAGAGACCCAGTACTTC. Translated: CASRQPDLGDQETQYF.

The chain couples TRBV11-2 to TRBJ2-5, with a possible D match to TRBD1 (6 bases). This CDR3 is 15 amino acids long. Germline V gene lookup returns CDR1 SGHAT and CDR2 FQNNGV. V was cut by 1 base and J by 6 bases, with 15 bases left in between. DNA for the CDR3: TGTGCCAGCAGCTTAGTGTTGGCTACAGGGAAGACCCAGTACTTC. This sequence encodes CASSLVLATGKTQYF.

The V and J genes are TRBV6-5 and TRBJ1-1; no clear D. Germline values: CDR1 MNHEY, CDR2 SVGAGI. V gave up 8 bases and J gave up 4 bases, with 5 bases separating them. This CDR3 is 10 amino acids long. As DNA, the CDR3 is TGTGCCAGCGGCGGCACTGAAGCTTTCTTT. Protein sequence: CASGGTEAFF.

The CDR3 DNA reads as TGTGCCAGCAGCCCGGACGATAGACGGGAGACCCAGTACTTC. Translating gives CASSPDDRRETQYF. This sequence joins TRBV9 and TRBJ2-5; no firm D call. Germline assignment: CDR1 SGDLS and CDR2 YYNGEE. The V end was cut by 4 bases, the J end by 5 bases, with 15 bases between. The CDR3 spans 14 residues.

The chain couples TRBV11-3 to TRBJ2-1, with D perhaps matching TRBD1 or TRBD2 (5 bases each). V was cut by 1 base and J by 2 bases, with 6 bases left in between. This CDR3 comprises 14 residues. Germline CDR1 and CDR2: SGHNT and YENEEA. The CDR3 protein is CASSLGGTYNEQFF. The CDR3 nucleotides are TGTGCCAGCAGCTTAGGGGGGACCTACAATGAGCAGTTCTTC.

This chain uses TRBV2 with TRBJ2-1; perhaps TRBD1 as D (5 bases). The CDR3 is 14 amino acids. The germline V and J ends were trimmed by 10 bases and 6 bases, with 19 bases remaining between them. Germline V gene lookup returns CDR1 SNHLY and CDR2 FYNNEI. CDR3 region: CANKRTGLPNEQFF. The CDR3 DNA follows: TGTGCCAACAAGAGAACAGGTTTGCCCAATGAGCAGTTCTTC. The full variable domain, its missing parts supplied by reference TRBV2 and TRBJ2-1, is EPEVTQTPSHQVTQMGQEVILRCVPISNHLYFYWYRQILGQKVEFLVSFYNNEISEKSEIFDDQFSVERPDGSNFTLKIRSTKLEDSAMYFCANKRTGLPNEQFFGPGTRLTVL.

Points on this clone: Compared with germline, one end of the junction differs, possibly owing to a read error. The chain recombines TRBV7-7 with TRBJ2-5; D possibly corresponds to TRBD1 (6 bases). This CDR3 contains 15 residues. Germline V gives CDR1 SSHAT, CDR2 FNYEAQ (reference sequence). The CDR3 loop reads CASSLLRGHQETQYF. DNA for the CDR3: TGTGCTAGCAGCTTACTCAGGGGACACCAAGAGACCCAGTACTTC.

Here the CDR3 DNA reads TGTGCCAGCAGTTTATTCTCTGGGGCCAACGTCCTGACTTTC. This sequence encodes CASSLFSGANVLTF. This chain connects TRBV27 to TRBJ2-6; D is undetermined. V was cut by 1 base and J by 0 bases, with 1 base left in between. The CDR3 extends over 14 amino acids. Germline V gene lookup returns CDR1 MNHEY and CDR2 SMNVEV (reference sequence).

The V gene is TRBV7-6, the J gene TRBJ2-1; TRBD2 matches 10 bases. The CDR3 has 15 amino acids. Germline assignment: CDR1 SGHVS and CDR2 FNYEAQ. Trimming cost V 4 bases and J 12 bases; bases outside gene matches: 12. The CDR3 sequence: CASSSTSGNDFWQFF. The CDR3, as DNA: TGTGCCAGCAGCTCCACTAGCGGGAATGACTTTTGGCAGTTCTTC.

The rearrangement uses TRBV5-5 and TRBJ2-5; no clear D. V lost 0 bases and J 2 bases, leaving 8 bases between the germline ends. The CDR3 contains 14 residues. Germline V gives CDR1 SGHKS, CDR2 YYEKEE (reference sequence). CDR3 bases: TGTGCCAGCAGCTTGGAGGCTACACAAGAGACCCAGTACTTC. Its translation: CASSLEATQETQYF.

The CDR3 DNA reads TGCGCCAGCAGCCAAGCGGACAGGGTTGGCTACACCTTC. This sequence encodes CASSQADRVGYTF. V is TRBV4-1 and J is TRBJ1-2; TRBD1 agrees at 8 bases. Per the germline V gene, CDR1 is MGHRA and CDR2 is YSYEKL. V dropped 1 base and J dropped 7; count of bases not matched to a gene: 2. This CDR3 has 13 amino acids.

The chain couples TRBV13 to TRBJ2-3, with 15 bases lining up with TRBD2. From germline, CDR1 is PRHDT and CDR2 FYEKMQ (reference sequence). This CDR3 is 16 amino acids long. The V and J ends lost 5 bases and 4 bases, in that order; junction bases with no gene match: 4. The CDR3 protein is CASSHGTSGRSDTQYF. The CDR3 coding sequence is TGTGCCAGCAGCCATGGGACTAGCGGGAGGTCAGATACGCAGTATTTT.

The chain employs TRBV5-1 and TRBJ2-7; D is possibly TRBD1 (6 bases). V shed 4 bases and J shed 0 bases, with 11 bases lying between them. This CDR3 contains 14 residues. The germline V gene has CDR1 SGHRS and CDR2 YFSETQ. This CDR3 is CASSTLGGSYEQYF. In DNA, the CDR3 is TGCGCCAGCAGCACCCTAGGGGGCTCCTACGAGCAGTACTTC. The full variable domain, in which reference TRBV5-1 and TRBJ2-7 provide the parts outside the CDR3, is KAGVTQTPRYLIKTRGQQVTLSCSPISGHRSVSWYQQTPGQGLQFLFEYFSETQRNKGNFPGRFSGRQFSNSRSEMNVSTLELGDSALYLCASSTLGGSYEQYFGPGTRLTVT.

The genes are TRBV25-1 and TRBJ2-1, with D uncertain. The CDR3 is made up of 14 amino acids. The V gene lost 2 bases and the J gene lost 4 bases, with 9 bases spanning the gap. Germline CDR1 MGHDK, CDR2 SYGVNS. The CDR3 loop reads CASSERVSYNEQFF. CDR3 bases: TGTGCCAGCAGTGAAAGGGTCAGTTACAATGAGCAGTTCTTC.

The genes are TRBV7-9 and TRBJ2-3; no clear D gene. The V and J ends lost 5 bases and 0 bases respectively, with 9 bases between them. The CDR3 covers 14 residues. CDR1 is SEHNR and CDR2 is FQNEAQ in the germline V gene (reference sequence). The DNA of the CDR3 is TGTGCCAGCAGCCTCGGACGGAGCACAGATACGCAGTATTTT. Protein: CASSLGRSTDTQYF.

This clone was seen only a few times. V usage is TRBV4-3 and J usage is TRBJ2-7, with 10 positions matching TRBD2. V shed 3 bases and J 2 bases; nucleotides not matched to a gene: 4. This CDR3 contains 15 residues. CDR1 and CDR2 from the germline V gene are LGHNA and YSLEER. CDR3 amino acids: CASSHGTSETYEQYF. The CDR3 DNA follows: TGCGCCAGCAGCCACGGGACTAGCGAAACCTACGAGCAGTACTTC.

The V call is TRBV30, the J call TRBJ1-5, with 8 nucleotides matching TRBD1. V trimming: 4 bases; J trimming: 7 bases; junction bases outside the gene matches: 6. Germline CDR1 GTSNPN, CDR2 SVGIG (reference sequence). The CDR3 runs 13 residues. CDR3 nucleotide sequence: TGTGCCTGGACGGGACAGGTTGAGCAGCCCCAGCATTTT. It yields the protein CAWTGQVEQPQHF.